The present T cell receptor (beta chain) was sequenced within a study of CD8+CD57+ T cells in acquired aplastic anemia. Study-wide background: Yields of DNA that came from sorted CD4+ and CD8+ cells averaged approximately 3.5 ug. Findings and caveats of the study: Sharing between patients and controls was observed for twenty-nine CD8+ CDR3 sequences. The CD8+ Simpson's diversity of patients and controls was not significantly different.

On this clonotype: Antigen unknown.

The use of genomic DNA as template underpinned the TCR beta VDJ and CDR3 profiling. TCRdb analysed the reads with MiXCR anew, one entry per CDR3 protein. This table has approximately 200,000 distinct CDR3 sequences, about three fifths appearing once. Germline CDR1 and CDR2: SGDLS and YYNGEE. The germline V and J ends were trimmed by 0 bases and 1 base, with 7 bases remaining between them. The CDR3 contains 14 residues. The chain employs TRBV9 and TRBJ1-1; D perhaps matches TRBD1 (5 bases). Sample: sorted CD4+, CD8+, or CD8+CD57+ T cells (not recorded which) from PBMCs. The receptor was derived from a human donor with severe aplastic anemia or a healthy control (not recorded which). CDR3 coding DNA: TGTGCCAGCAGCGTAGCTGGGGGGAACACTGAAGCTTTCTTT. It encodes CASSVAGGNTEAFF.